This T cell receptor (beta chain) was identified in a study of blood T cell repertoires in COVID-19. On the study more broadly: The United States, Italy and Spain supplied acute and convalescent COVID-19 samples. In each case, the material was cDNA or gDNA derived from T cells, B-cell-depleted T cells, or PBMCs.

The V gene's germline CDR1 is MNHNS and CDR2 SASEGT. With 1 base removed from V and 7 bases from J, the gap between germline ends came to 19 bases. This CDR3 spans 16 amino acids. Original processing notes: By means of reference gene primer amplification, nucleated cell counts were estimated. Data came from immunoSEQ multiplex PCR; TCRdb stores just in-frame clones and leaves some out. That table gives V, J and clone size, and the DNA gave D and trimming. The sample records about 250,000 clones, roughly 85% being singletons. Sequencing used peripheral blood. The source of this sequence is a man aged 18 to 30 with active or convalescent COVID-19. The V gene is TRBV6-1, the J gene TRBJ1-1; D is uncertain. CDR3 nucleotide sequence: TGTGCCAGCAGTGAAGGCAGCGGCAGAACAAGAGGTGAAGCTTTCTTT. As protein: CASSEGSGRTRGEAFF.